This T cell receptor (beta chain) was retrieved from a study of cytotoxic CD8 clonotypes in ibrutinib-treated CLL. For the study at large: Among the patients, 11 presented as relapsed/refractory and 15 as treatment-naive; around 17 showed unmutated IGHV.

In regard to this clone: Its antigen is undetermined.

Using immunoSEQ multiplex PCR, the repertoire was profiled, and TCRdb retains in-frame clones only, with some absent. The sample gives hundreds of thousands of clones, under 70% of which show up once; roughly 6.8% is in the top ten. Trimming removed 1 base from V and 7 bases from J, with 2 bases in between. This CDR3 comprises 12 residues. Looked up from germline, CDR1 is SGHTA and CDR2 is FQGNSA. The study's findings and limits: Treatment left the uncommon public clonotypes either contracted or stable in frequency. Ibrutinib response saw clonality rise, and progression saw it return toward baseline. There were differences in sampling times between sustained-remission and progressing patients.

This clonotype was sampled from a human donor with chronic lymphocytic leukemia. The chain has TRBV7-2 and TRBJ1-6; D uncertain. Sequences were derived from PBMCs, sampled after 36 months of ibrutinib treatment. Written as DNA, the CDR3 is TGTGCCAGCAGCTTAGGGAATTCACCCCTCCACTTT. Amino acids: CASSLGNSPLHF.